Included here is one T cell receptor beta chain sequence, with context. Its binding antigen is unknown. Base quality data are lacking; no much larger clone is found one base away. This sample was included in a study of cytomegalovirus exposure and HLA in healthy donors (dated by TCRdb to the late 2010s). For the study in its entirety: In an earlier analysis of under 750 of the donors, under 300 Gb of sequence data and about 110 million unique TCR beta sequences from about 179 million T cells were reported. A later genetic analysis took genome-wide SNP genotypes for about 55% of the roughly 670 donors and used that subset as a discovery cohort. Because of strong linkage in the cohort, five DR-DQ haplotypes were treated as single units for association and clustering. The T cell repertoires of under 750 subjects were profiled by immunosequencing and related to cytomegalovirus serostatus. Of the approximately 400 genotyped donors, about 80% fell in the genetic ancestry cluster associated with self-reported Caucasian donors. Typing coverage varied by locus: roughly 620-640 donors for A, B, C, DRB1 and DQB1; more than 500 for DQA1; over 600 for DPA1; fewer than 480 for DPB1. Donor age, sex, ethnicity and CMV serostatus were compiled alongside the repertoire data. Rather than using new phenotypic data, the later analysis identified candidate immune exposures from TCR beta sequences and from how often those sequences occurred across donors. Class I and class II HLA loci were covered by the typing at four-digit resolution. To study patterns of TCR occurrence, a later analysis re-analyzed previously published TCR beta repertoires from under 750 donors and added high-resolution HLA genotyping. The study aimed to test whether cataloging public T cell receptors could reveal signatures of past pathogen exposure. In addition to the first cohort of 500 to 850 subjects, a separate validation cohort of 130 or so different subjects was used. Every discovery cohort repertoire had been produced on one sequencing platform. An early release covering 550 to 650 HLA-typed donors comprised about 310 gigabases of sequencing data and tens of millions of unique TCR sequences. To predict cytomegalovirus infection status, the study combined high-throughput TCR immunosequencing, statistical association of individual TCRs with disease status, and machine learning. Among a few hundred genotyped donors of the cohort, an average of about 240,000 unique TCR beta nucleotide sequences were sequenced per donor, around 20% of them non-productive. An earlier analysis of 587 of the donors applied high-throughput TCR beta sequencing to assess whether each TCR beta V gene segment acted as functional or pseudogenic.

Looking up the germline V gene (reference sequence) yields CDR1 MNHEY and CDR2 SMNVEV. V sheds 5 bases and J sheds 3 bases, leaving 13 bases between their ends. From cysteine to phenylalanine, the CDR3 is 14 amino acids long. Only the CDR3 DNA is retained, 42 bases long and in frame from the first base. Library preparation employed the immunoSEQ multiplex PCR assay. For the multiplex PCR, a mixture combining 60 forward primers for TCR Vbeta segments and 13 reverse primers for TCR Jbeta segments was used. The CDR3 region of rearranged TCR beta genes was amplified from genomic DNA by a multiplex PCR assay. On the Illumina HiSeq System, the amplified TCR beta libraries were sequenced as 87-base-pair reads. On the authors' methods: Across the 700 or so repertoires, a later analysis counted around 80 million unique TCR beta chains, roughly 11 million of which were shared by at least two donors. Raw reads were error-corrected and collapsed into unique sequences with a nearest-neighbor algorithm that merged closely related sequences to remove PCR and sequencing errors. To assign V, D and J gene segments, CDR3 sequences were aligned to IMGT reference sequences. For a sequence to be retained, a match of at least six nucleotides to both a V gene segment and a J gene segment was required. Rearrangements were classified as productive when the CDR3 lacked stop codons and remained in frame with V and J, and all other rearrangements were classified as non-productive. Following IMGT convention, CDR3 was defined as the stretch from the second conserved V-encoded cysteine up to the conserved J-encoded phenylalanine. The earlier analysis of a few hundred of the donors excluded any sequence lacking an unambiguous match to a single V gene segment. An earlier analysis of several hundred of the donors called V segments functional above 56.7% productive rearrangements and segregating when the between-donor standard deviation exceeded 5%. A statistical classification framework was built to diagnose cytomegalovirus status from the catalog of TCR beta chain sequences. In a later analysis, V and J genes were assigned by comparing TCR nucleotide sequences against IMGT/GENE-DB human TR gene sequences. Using the TCRdist pipeline, a later analysis assigned CDR3 sequences along with most-parsimonious VDJ recombination scenarios. A later analysis defined each TCR beta chain by its CDR3 amino acid sequence plus V-gene family, and excluded reads lacking a unique V-gene family. A later analysis removed roughly 590 highly shared, low-generation-probability nucleotide sequences to deal with suspected cross-contamination and a sequencing artifact. In a later analysis, a clonal expansion index for each public chain was calculated from normalized within-repertoire ranks of inferred template counts. A later analysis computed generation probabilities with a VDJ recombination model fitted to out-of-frame rearrangements, and checked the results against IGoR. In a later analysis, hypergeometric tests were used to score TCR-TCR, TCR-HLA and TCR-CMV co-occurrence, with a repertoire-size bias correction applied to TCR pairs. A later analysis estimated false discovery rates by permuting HLA or CMV assignments 20 times. In a later analysis, co-occurring TCRs were grouped using DBSCAN, with TCRdist sequence similarity added in when clustering inside HLA-allele-positive subsets. Repertoires with fewer than 30,000 or more than 120,000 public chains, plus five repertoires with anomalous nucleotide sharing, were excluded from co-occurrence clustering. The clones in this table, taken by TCRdb from immuneACCESS, are in-frame only. Not every clone is retained; where verified, under half of the shortfall comes from an unresolved V gene, and the cause of the rest is unknown. That table furnishes V, J and clone size, whereas the DNA furnished D and trimming. Across this sample there are around 100,000 clones, with 65% to 90% seen only once. The top ten clonotypes cover approximately 1.2% of the sample.

Results and caveats for the whole study, not just this receptor: When HLA alleles, especially DR and DQ, strongly co-occurred, attributing TCR associations to individual alleles was difficult. A cluster of highly shared sequence variants was judged likely to be a technical artifact of the sequencing pipeline. A later analysis reported that several top co-occurrence clusters appeared linked to parvovirus B19, influenza, CMV and Epstein-Barr virus. For the cohort, immune exposure information was limited to CMV serostatus. Because HLA typing was missing for some donors at each locus, association tests included only the typed subset. Because counts were too low, 15 to 20 rarely observed V segments, including chromosome 9 orphons, were left out of the earlier analysis of a few hundred of the donors. In a later genetic analysis, fewer N-insertions in productive TCRs were reported among donors in an Asian-associated ancestry cluster than the 666-donor mean. In the study, around 150 TCR beta chains were listed as associated with cytomegalovirus. In a later analysis, HLA-associated TCR beta chains were found to be more clonally expanded and to have lower generation probabilities than equally common non-associated chains. Most CMV-associated TCR beta chains appeared to be HLA-restricted in a later analysis, and the HLA associations seemed to be driven largely by CMV exposure. Some IMGT-functional V segments, including TRBV6-2 and TRBV6-3, could not be distinguished by the 87-base-pair reads and were therefore excluded. A later genetic analysis associated a missense DCLRE1C variant with V-gene and J-gene trimming of TCR beta chains, and an independent cohort replicated the association. Cytomegalovirus status was reported to be diagnosed by the classifier with high specificity and sensitivity in both the original and validation cohorts. Sequencing depth was assumed to be roughly uniform across donors in the presence/absence analyses, though that assumption may not hold. Linkage disequilibrium might explain the correlated functional status among segregating V segments, but an unknown experimental factor could not be excluded. In an earlier analysis of some 500 of the donors, most TCR beta V segments were observed in productive rearrangements about 87% or about 30% of the time, broadly matching IMGT annotations. Most TCR sequences were seen in very few donors, while some public TCRs were found in many individuals. A few of the identified cytomegalovirus-associated TCR beta chains were confirmed in vitro to be specific for cytomegalovirus antigens. In a later analysis, 16,951 TCR beta sequences were associated with specific HLA alleles at a false discovery rate of 0.05. According to a later analysis, TCR association rates differed among HLA loci, with DRB1 alleles showing the most associated TCRs and HLA-C alleles showing the fewest. The authors suggested that the approach could potentially be generalized to other disease states and immunological phenotypes. Only TCR beta chains were sequenced in this cohort, and the absence of alpha or paired-chain data limited detectable features. A further reported finding was that TCR beta sequences accurately predicted the HLA-A and HLA-B alleles for most subjects in the first cohort.

In total, 600 or so healthy bone marrow donors made up the cohort. At the time of sampling, all cohort members were nominally healthy, though unrecorded immune exposures were likely present. The donor was CMV seronegative and belonged to the group of around 350 seronegative cohort members. A peripheral blood sample was collected from each donor, and TCR beta sequencing was performed on peripheral blood mononuclear cells. The Qiagen DNeasy Blood Extraction Kit was used to extract genomic DNA from the blood cell samples. Sequencing was carried out using PBMCs. The rearrangement combines TRBV27 with TRBJ2-5; matching of 5 bases hints at TRBD2 as the D gene. The receptor comes from a woman younger than 30 in good health and CMV-seronegative. The DNA sequence reads TGTGCCAGCAGTCTTGAGGACGGGAAAGAGACCCAGTACTTC. Translated, this is CASSLEDGKETQYF.